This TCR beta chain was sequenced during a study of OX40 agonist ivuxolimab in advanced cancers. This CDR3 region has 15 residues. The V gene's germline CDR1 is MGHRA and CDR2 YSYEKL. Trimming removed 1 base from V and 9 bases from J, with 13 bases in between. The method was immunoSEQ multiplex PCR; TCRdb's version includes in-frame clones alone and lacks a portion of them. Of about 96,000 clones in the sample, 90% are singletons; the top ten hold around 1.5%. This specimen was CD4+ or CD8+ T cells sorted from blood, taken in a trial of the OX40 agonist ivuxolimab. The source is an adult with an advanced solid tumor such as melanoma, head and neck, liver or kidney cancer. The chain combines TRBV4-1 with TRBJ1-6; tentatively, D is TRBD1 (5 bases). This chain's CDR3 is CASSQGGLQRSPLHF. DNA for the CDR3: TGCGCCAGCAGCCAAGGGGGACTGCAGCGTTCACCCCTCCACTTT.